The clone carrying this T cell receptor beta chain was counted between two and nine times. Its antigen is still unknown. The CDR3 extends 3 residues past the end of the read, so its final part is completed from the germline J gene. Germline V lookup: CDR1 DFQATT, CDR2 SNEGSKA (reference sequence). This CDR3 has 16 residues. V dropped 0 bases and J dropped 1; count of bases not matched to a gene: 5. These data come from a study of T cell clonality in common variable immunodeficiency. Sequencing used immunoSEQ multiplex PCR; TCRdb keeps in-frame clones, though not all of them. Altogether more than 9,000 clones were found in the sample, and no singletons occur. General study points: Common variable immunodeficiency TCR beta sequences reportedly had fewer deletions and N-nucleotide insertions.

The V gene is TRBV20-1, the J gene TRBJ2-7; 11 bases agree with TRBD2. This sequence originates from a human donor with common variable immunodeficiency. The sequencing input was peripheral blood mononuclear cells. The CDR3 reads CSARDLRTSGSYEQYF. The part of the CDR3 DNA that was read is TGCAGTGCTAGAGATCTTCGGACTAGCGGGTCCTACGAG.